A single T cell receptor beta chain is shown here with its context. These data originate in a study of early stage breast cancer tumors. The wider study: The ER+/PR+/HER2- tumors included roughly 8 ductal and a handful of lobular carcinomas.

Clones were sequenced by immunoSEQ multiplex PCR, and TCRdb holds only the in-frame ones, with some missing. The table shows fewer than 25,000 clones, with about 70% occurring only once. The CDR3 covers 14 residues. The V segment lost 0 bases and the J segment 8 bases; nucleotides outside the gene matches: 2. The germline CDR1 and CDR2 sequences are SNHLY and FYNNEI. The TCR sequence derives from a person aged 55-75 years with breast cancer. V is TRBV2 and J is TRBJ2-1, with 9 bases fitting TRBD2. The sequencing sample was made of breast tumor tissue. CDR3 loop: CASSEARTSDEQFF. The CDR3 DNA reads as TGTGCCAGCAGTGAAGCGAGGACTAGCGATGAGCAGTTCTTC.